This TCR beta chain was observed in a study of CD8 T cells in Susac syndrome. This clonotype was found a few times. The CDR3 is 13 residues long. Germline V gene data show CDR1 as LGHNA and CDR2 as YNFKEQ. V dropped 3 bases and J dropped 1 base, with 6 bases sitting between them. RNA, at roughly 0.45 to 1 ug, was reverse transcribed with random hexamers. The method of amplification for TCR beta CDR3 was immunoSEQ multiplex PCR, covering 54 Vbeta and 13 Jbeta. TCRdb fed the immunoSEQ multiplex PCR reads into MiXCR, producing one record per CDR3 protein. The sample comprises some 110,000 distinct CDR3 sequences, 93% of which are singletons, and 0.093% rests with the top ten.

Sequencing was carried out using CD4+ T cells from PBMCs. The gene calls are TRBV4-2 and TRBJ1-1; TRBD1 is a possible D gene (6 bases). The receptor was isolated from a human donor with multiple sclerosis. CDR3 residues: CASSQDRNTEAFF. CDR3 sequence (DNA): TGTGCCAGCAGCCAGGACAGGAACACTGAAGCTTTCTTT.